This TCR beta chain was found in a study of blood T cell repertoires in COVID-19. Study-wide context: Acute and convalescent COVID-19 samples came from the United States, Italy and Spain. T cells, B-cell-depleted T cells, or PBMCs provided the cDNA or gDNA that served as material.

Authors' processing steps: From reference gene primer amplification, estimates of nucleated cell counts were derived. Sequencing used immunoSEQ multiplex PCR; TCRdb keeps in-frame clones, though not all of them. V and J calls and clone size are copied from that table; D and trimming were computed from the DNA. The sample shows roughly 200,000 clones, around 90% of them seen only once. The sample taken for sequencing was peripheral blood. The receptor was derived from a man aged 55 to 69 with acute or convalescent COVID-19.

The DNA for the CDR3 is TGTGCCAGCAGCTTGTATGGGGCTTACAATGAGCAGTTCTTC. Amino acid sequence: CASSLYGAYNEQFF. The V gene is TRBV5-4, the J gene TRBJ2-1; maybe TRBD1 (5 bases). Germline V CDR1 and CDR2: SGHNT, YYREEE (reference sequence). The CDR3 has 14 amino acids. V was cut by 1 base and J by 4 bases, with 9 bases left in between.